This T cell receptor beta chain stems from a study of T cells of healthy individuals listed by TCRdb under 2018. Receptor amplification or capture employed 5' RACE. Sequenced on an Illumina MiSeq. TCRdb redid the processing of the public reads, applying fastp at Q25 and MiXCR, and retained in-frame beta chains. Each entry is one CDR3 protein sequence, shown with its most common DNA and genes. The sample profile shows 100,000 or so distinct CDR3 sequences; roughly 18% of them were found once. The top ten clones comprise under 7.5% of the sample. V and J are truncated by 0 bases and 7 bases respectively, leaving an intervening sequence of 10 bases. CDR1 and CDR2, looked up from the germline V gene, are SGHRS and YFSETQ. The CDR3 numbers 13 residues from cysteine through phenylalanine. This entry keeps only the CDR3 DNA: 39 bases, framed from base 1. Many counts were recorded for this clonotype. The antigen it recognizes is unknown. No qualities accompany the bases; no much larger clone lies one base away.

This TCR was recovered from a human donor in good health. This chain is built from TRBV5-1 and TRBJ1-1; there is no confident call for the D gene. The CDR3 protein: CASSLEGTFEAFF. The nucleotides are TGCGCCAGCAGCTTGGAGGGTACGTTTGAAGCTTTCTTT.